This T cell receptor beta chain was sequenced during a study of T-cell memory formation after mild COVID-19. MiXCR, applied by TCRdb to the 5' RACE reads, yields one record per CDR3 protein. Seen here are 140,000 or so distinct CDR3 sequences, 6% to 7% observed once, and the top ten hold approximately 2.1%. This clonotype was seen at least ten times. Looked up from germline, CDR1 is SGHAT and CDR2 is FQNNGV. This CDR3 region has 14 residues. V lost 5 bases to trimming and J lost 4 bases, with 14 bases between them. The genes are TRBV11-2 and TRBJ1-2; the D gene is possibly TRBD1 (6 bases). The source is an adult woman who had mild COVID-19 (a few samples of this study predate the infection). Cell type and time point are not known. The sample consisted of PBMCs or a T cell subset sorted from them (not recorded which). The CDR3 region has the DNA TGTGCCAGCAGCGCCAGCGGGGGCTTCTATGGCTACACCTTC. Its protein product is CASSASGGFYGYTF.